The 31 T cell receptor beta chains presented below share a single source sample, sequenced in a study of T cell responses to AZD1222 COVID-19 vaccine. Some clones are missing from TCRdb's copy, which holds only in-frame ones; the method was immunoSEQ multiplex PCR. Among 120,000 or so clones listed, about 89% were seen once. The sequenced sample was peripheral blood, obtained on day 0 of AZD1222 vaccination. The receptor source for this set is an adult in good health.

This rearrangement joins TRBV14 to TRBJ2-2; D is undetermined. Trimming took 3 bases from V and 0 from J, leaving 8 bases between them. The CDR3 is 15 residues long. CDR1 SGHDN and CDR2 FVKESK come from the germline V gene. CDR3 amino acids: CASSHINPNTGELFF. CDR3 nucleotides: TGTGCCAGCAGCCATATTAACCCGAACACCGGGGAGCTGTTTTTT.

This rearrangement joins TRBV7-3 to TRBJ1-1, with no clear D. Looked up from germline, CDR1 is SGHTA and CDR2 is FQGTGA. The CDR3 has 12 residues. Trimming left V 8 bases short and J 0 bases short, with 7 bases between. CDR3 bases: TGTGCCAGCCGCGGGGTGAACACTGAAGCTTTCTTT. As protein: CASRGVNTEAFF.

The chain couples TRBV7-7 to TRBJ2-1; 12 bases match TRBD2. The germline gives CDR1 SSHAT, CDR2 FNYEAQ (reference sequence). This CDR3 is 15 amino acids long. J gave up 4 bases and V 5 bases, and 3 bases lay outside the gene matches. The CDR3 DNA is TGTGCCAGCAGCCCCACTAGCGGGGGGTACAATGAGCAGTTCTTC. It specifies CASSPTSGGYNEQFF.

The rearrangement links TRBV19 to TRBJ2-2; TRBD2 agrees at 8 bases. Unmatched junction bases numbered 7, after V lost 4 bases and J lost 9 bases. CDR3 size: 14 residues. Germline V lookup: CDR1 LNHDA, CDR2 SQIVND (reference sequence). Here the CDR3 reads CASSSRGGSWELFF. In DNA, the CDR3 is TGTGCCAGTAGTAGCCGGGGGGGAAGCTGGGAGCTGTTTTTT.

The chain couples TRBV7-3 to TRBJ2-1; the match to TRBD2 covers 7 bases. The CDR3 spans 13 residues. V was clipped by 5 bases and J by 9 bases; unmatched bases: 7. CDR1 SGHTA and CDR2 FQGTGA come from the germline V gene. The CDR3 loop reads CASSLGLVGEQFF. As DNA, the CDR3 is TGTGCCAGCAGCCTCGGACTAGTGGGTGAGCAGTTCTTC.

V gene TRBV30 combines with J gene TRBJ2-2; the D gene could be TRBD1 or TRBD2 (6 bases each). Trimming took off 3 bases at V and 7 bases at J, with 18 bases between the two ends. Germline V gene sequence: CDR1 GTSNPN, CDR2 SVGIG (reference sequence). The CDR3 is made up of 15 amino acids. CDR3 nucleotides: TGTGCCTGGAGCCCTAAGACCGGGGGCATCGGGGAGCTGTTTTTT. It encodes CAWSPKTGGIGELFF.

This rearrangement joins TRBV12-3 or TRBV12-4 to TRBJ2-7; D may be TRBD1 or TRBD2 (5 bases each). CDR3 length equals 13 residues. V lost 4 bases to trimming and J lost 2 bases, with 9 bases between them. CDR3 nucleotide sequence: TGTGCCAGCAGTTGGGACCGAACCTACGAGCAGTACTTC. It specifies CASSWDRTYEQYF.

This chain connects TRBV5-1 to TRBJ2-2; D is undetermined. V lost 0 bases and J lost 1, with 7 bases in between. This CDR3 has 15 residues. Germline V CDR1 and CDR2: SGHRS, YFSETQ. CDR3 DNA sequence: TGCGCCAGCAGCTTGGGGGCATTGAACACCGGGGAGCTGTTTTTT. Its protein product is CASSLGALNTGELFF.

The rearrangement links TRBV7-9 to TRBJ1-6; 7 bases are a match to TRBD1. Germline assignment: CDR1 SEHNR and CDR2 FQNEAQ (reference sequence). V trimming: 5 bases; J trimming: 5 bases; junction bases outside the gene matches: 6. This CDR3 region has 15 residues. The CDR3 region has the DNA TGTGCCAGCAGCCTCGCGACAGGGAATAATTCACCCCTCCACTTT. Protein sequence: CASSLATGNNSPLHF.

The V gene is TRBV5-1, the J gene TRBJ2-1; 12 bases align to TRBD2. Germline V gene lookup returns CDR1 SGHRS and CDR2 YFSETQ. This CDR3 contains 19 residues. V was clipped by 0 bases and J by 7 bases; unmatched bases: 14. The CDR3 DNA follows: TGCGCCAGCAGCTTGGGGATTTTCAGGACTAGCGGGACGGCGAATGAGCAGTTCTTC. Translation: CASSLGIFRTSGTANEQFF.

V is TRBV5-1 and J is TRBJ1-1, with 8 bases identical to TRBD1. The J segment lost 7 bases and the V segment lost 0 bases, leaving 14 bases of the junction unmatched. The CDR3 loop spans 17 amino acids. The germline V gene encodes CDR1 SGHRS and CDR2 YFSETQ. CDR3: CASSLGYWQGASGEAFF. CDR3 nucleotide sequence: TGCGCCAGCAGCTTGGGGTATTGGCAGGGGGCAAGTGGTGAAGCTTTCTTT.

This CDR3 reads CASSVGAWGSYEQYF. In DNA, the CDR3 is TGTGCCAGCAGCGTAGGGGCCTGGGGCTCCTACGAGCAGTACTTC. V gene TRBV9 combines with J gene TRBJ2-7; D is undetermined. CDR3 length equals 15 residues. Germline CDR1 reads SGDLS; CDR2 reads YYNGEE. V shed 0 bases and J shed 0 bases, with 10 bases lying between them.

This chain connects TRBV7-6 to TRBJ2-5, with D perhaps matching TRBD2 (6 bases). From germline, CDR1 is SGHVS and CDR2 FNYEAQ. CDR3 length equals 15 residues. V dropped 1 base and J dropped 4 bases, with 13 bases sitting between them. The CDR3 is CASSLGGVEGETQYF. The DNA for the CDR3 is TGTGCCAGCAGCTTAGGGGGGGTCGAGGGAGAGACCCAGTACTTC. Full variable domain (outside the CDR3, taken from reference TRBV7-6 and TRBJ2-5): GAGVSQSPRYKVTKRGQDVALRCDPISGHVSLYWYRQALGQGPEFLTYFNYEAQQDKSGLPNDRFSAERPEGSISTLTIQRTEQRDSAMYRCASSLGGVEGETQYFGPGTRLLVL.

The chain employs TRBV30 and TRBJ1-3, with a tentative D call TRBD1 (5 bases). Germline CDR1 reads GTSNPN; CDR2 reads SVGIG (reference sequence). CDR3 length equals 16 residues. Between the trimmed V and J ends, which lost 2 bases and 3 bases, there was a span of 17 bases. The CDR3 DNA reads TGTGCCTGGAGTAGAGACTGGGCAGGGAATGGAAACACCATATATTTT. Protein product: CAWSRDWAGNGNTIYF.

CDR3 sequence reads: CASSSETGTVYGYTF. CDR3 sequence (DNA): TGCGCCAGCAGCTCCGAGACAGGGACCGTCTATGGCTACACCTTC. J is TRBJ1-2 and V is TRBV5-1; TRBD1 aligns across 7 bases. Per the germline V gene, CDR1 is SGHRS and CDR2 is YFSETQ. The CDR3 consists of 15 residues. V was pared by 3 bases and J by 4 bases, with 9 bases of the junction left unmatched.

V and J are TRBV6-5 and TRBJ2-7, with D perhaps TRBD1 (5 bases). In germline, CDR1 is MNHEY, CDR2 SVGAGI. Trimming left V 2 bases short and J 3 bases short, with 14 bases between. There are 15 residues in the CDR3. CDR3 sequence reads: CASSYDAGKNYEQYF. The CDR3 DNA reads TGTGCCAGCAGTTACGACGCAGGGAAGAACTACGAGCAGTACTTC.

This clone was recorded once. The rearrangement joins TRBV14 to TRBJ2-5; D unclear. Trimming stripped 4 bases from V and 5 bases from J, with 8 bases between. This CDR3 spans 12 amino acids. Germline CDR1 and CDR2: SGHDN and FVKESK. The CDR3, as DNA: TGTGCCAGCAGCCCGAACTGGGAGACCCAGTACTTC. Translation gives CASSPNWETQYF.

The chain combines TRBV27 with TRBJ2-3, with TRBD2 identical over 7 bases. Germline CDR1 and CDR2: MNHEY and SMNVEV (reference sequence). This CDR3 contains 17 residues. The junction had 10 bases not matched to a gene; V was cut back by 0 bases and J by 4 bases. The chain's CDR3 is CASSLSLGLVGPDTQYF. Written as DNA, the CDR3 is TGTGCCAGCAGTTTATCGTTAGGACTAGTGGGGCCAGATACGCAGTATTTT.

This chain uses TRBV19 with TRBJ1-4; D is perhaps TRBD1 (6 bases). The V and J ends lost 7 bases and 8 bases respectively, with 23 bases between them. The V gene's germline CDR1 is LNHDA and CDR2 SQIVND (reference sequence). The CDR3 length is 16 residues. The CDR3 here is CASNPEWDTVGEKLFF. CDR3 nucleotides: TGTGCCAGTAACCCGGAATGGGACACGGTGGGCGAAAAACTGTTTTTT.

The chain is built from TRBV30 and TRBJ2-3, with 7 bases lining up with TRBD1. After removal of 2 bases from V and 3 bases from J, the junction contained 17 bases not matched to a gene. The CDR3 has 18 residues. From germline, CDR1 is GTSNPN and CDR2 SVGIG (reference sequence). Here the CDR3 reads CAWSSPLRQGGLTDTQYF. The CDR3 DNA reads TGTGCCTGGAGTAGCCCCCTCAGACAGGGTGGTTTGACAGATACGCAGTATTTT.

The chain has TRBV2 and TRBJ1-2, with D perhaps matching TRBD1 (5 bases). CDR3 length: 12 residues. In germline, CDR1 is SNHLY, CDR2 FYNNEI. The germline V and J ends were trimmed by 4 bases and 4 bases, with 7 bases remaining between them. CDR3: CASSVDSYGYTF. The DNA of the CDR3 is TGTGCCAGCAGTGTCGACAGCTATGGCTACACCTTC.

This clone was observed a single time. The chain has TRBV3-1 (or the pseudogene TRBV3-2) and TRBJ2-2, with D uncertain. Per germline, CDR1 LGHDT and CDR2 YNNKEL (reference sequence). The CDR3 is 14 amino acids. The V end was cut by 4 bases, the J end by 3 bases, with 9 bases between. In DNA form, the CDR3 reads TGTGCCAGCAGCCCTCCCGTGGACACCGGGGAGCTGTTTTTT. The encoded protein is CASSPPVDTGELFF.

The rearrangement joins TRBV5-4 to TRBJ2-7; D perhaps matches TRBD2 (6 bases). The CDR3 is 14 residues long. CDR1 and CDR2 from the germline V gene are SGHNT and YYREEE (reference sequence). Trimming stripped 2 bases from V and 2 bases from J, with 11 bases between. The CDR3 DNA follows: TGTGCCAGCAGCTTCGCGGGGACCCCCTACGAGCAGTACTTC. Amino acids: CASSFAGTPYEQYF.

The V and J genes are TRBV15 and TRBJ1-3, with no clear D. The V gene lost 3 bases and the J gene lost 3 bases, with 9 bases spanning the gap. Germline CDR1 is LNHNV and CDR2 is YYDKDF (reference sequence). The CDR3 is 14 residues long. CDR3 loop: CATSSAGNGNTIYF. CDR3 DNA: TGTGCCACCAGCAGTGCCGGAAATGGAAACACCATATATTTT.

The chain employs TRBV7-8 and TRBJ1-1, with a possible D match to TRBD1 (5 bases). CDR3 length: 17 amino acids. V lost 1 base, J lost 4 bases, and 19 bases lay in between. CDR1 is SGHVS, CDR2 FQNEAQ, per germline. CDR3 coding DNA: TGTGCCAGCAGCTTAGATGGTTTAGGGGCGGGCATCACTGAAGCTTTCTTT. Translated, it gives CASSLDGLGAGITEAFF.

The J gene is TRBJ1-5, the V gene TRBV2, with TRBD1 identical over 8 bases. Germline V gene sequence: CDR1 SNHLY, CDR2 FYNNEI. This CDR3 spans 14 amino acids. V lost 4 bases and J lost 4; bases outside the gene matches: 3. DNA of the CDR3: TGTGCCAGCAGTGGAGGGGACAGGAATCAGCCCCAGCATTTT. Translating it yields CASSGGDRNQPQHF. The variable domain in full, with the rest retrieved from reference TRBV2 and TRBJ1-5, is EPEVTQTPSHQVTQMGQEVILRCVPISNHLYFYWYRQILGQKVEFLVSFYNNEISEKSEIFDDQFSVERPDGSNFTLKIRSTKLEDSAMYFCASSGGDRNQPQHFGDGTRLSIL.

The chain carries TRBV3-1 (or the pseudogene TRBV3-2) and TRBJ2-1, with 12 positions matching TRBD2. Germline V gene lookup returns CDR1 LGHDT and CDR2 YNNKEL (reference sequence). The CDR3 extends over 18 amino acids. Trimming cost V 0 bases and J 7 bases; bases outside gene matches: 10. The CDR3 sequence is CASSQEGGRTSGTNEQFF. The CDR3 nucleotides are TGTGCCAGCAGCCAAGAAGGAGGGAGGACTAGCGGGACAAATGAGCAGTTCTTC.

The genes are TRBV9 and TRBJ2-2; 7 bases fit TRBD2. V was pared by 0 bases and J by 4 bases, with 6 bases of the junction left unmatched. Germline lookup yields CDR1 SGDLS and CDR2 YYNGEE. CDR3 length equals 16 residues. CDR3 loop: CASSVGEGQFTGELFF. CDR3 DNA sequence: TGTGCCAGCAGCGTAGGGGAGGGGCAGTTCACCGGGGAGCTGTTTTTT.

This clone has just one count. The rearrangement links TRBV9 to TRBJ2-5; 8 bases agree with TRBD2. The V gene's germline CDR1 is SGDLS and CDR2 YYNGEE. V lost 0 bases, J lost 5 bases, and 6 bases stayed unmatched. The CDR3 has 15 residues. The CDR3 DNA sequence: TGTGCCAGCAGCGTAGGAACGGGGGGGCTGGAGACCCAGTACTTC. Amino acids: CASSVGTGGLETQYF.

This rearrangement joins TRBV7-2 to TRBJ1-2; D not certain. Per germline, CDR1 SGHTA and CDR2 FQGNSA. The CDR3 is made up of 13 amino acids. V dropped 5 bases and J dropped 6 bases, with 13 bases sitting between them. CDR3 residues: CASSPRVPDGYTF. The CDR3 coding sequence is TGTGCCAGCAGCCCCAGAGTACCGGATGGCTACACCTTC.

This clone counts as medium-sized (0.01 to 0.1%). J is TRBJ1-1 and V is TRBV5-1; D gene uncertain. Trimming pared 4 bases from V and 1 base from J, leaving 8 bases between. Germline CDR1 reads SGHRS; CDR2 reads YFSETQ. The CDR3 contains 13 residues. DNA for the CDR3: TGCGCCAGCAGCCAGCAGCAGAACACTGAAGCTTTCTTT. Translated, it gives CASSQQQNTEAFF.